These T cell receptor beta chains were read from a single sample in a study of T cells in Graves' hyperthyroidism and ophthalmopathy. From the multiplex PCR reads, TCRdb called clonotypes with MiXCR, one entry per CDR3 protein. There are about 270,000 distinct CDR3 sequences in the sample; more than 20% occur only once, and approximately 35% lies in the top ten. The sample comprised blood. These receptors came from a woman in her 40s with Graves' ophthalmopathy. CDR3s include the opening cysteine and the closing phenylalanine or tryptophan. The D gene is left open where the match is weak. Where a row states a size, it is once, few, many or the class of an expanded clone; other rows omit it.

.	TRBV2	.	TRBJ2-5	TGTGCCAGCAGTGAACGAGCAGACCAAGAGACCCAGTACTTC	CASSERADQETQYF
many	TRBV27	.	TRBJ1-5	TGTGCCAGCAGCTGGGGGAGTAGTCAGCCCCAGCATTTT	CASSWGSSQPQHF
many	TRBV28	.	TRBJ1-1	TGTGCCAGCAAACTCCAGGATTCCGAGGAAGCTTTCTTT	CASKLQDSEEAFF
many	TRBV28	.	TRBJ1-6	TGTGCCAGCAGTTTACTAGAGGGAAATTCACCCCTCCACTTT	CASSLLEGNSPLHF
many	TRBV10-3	.	TRBJ1-5	TGTGCCACCAGTGAGTGGGAGGGCGTGAGCAATCAGCCCCAGCATTTT	CATSEWEGVSNQPQHF
.	TRBV11-2	.	TRBJ2-7	TGTGCCAGCAGTCGAGGGTCTGGTATGGTCTCCTACGAGCAGTACTTC	CASSRGSGMVSYEQYF
.	TRBV6-1	TRBD1	TRBJ2-5	TGTGCCAGCAGTGTGGGACAGGGACAAGAGACCCGGTACTTC	CASSVGQGQETRYF
.	TRBV24-1	.	TRBJ2-5	TGTGCCACCAGTGATGAGAGGGGAGGTGTGGGGACCCAGTACTTC	CATSDERGGVGTQYF
few	TRBV6-2/TRBV6-3	TRBD1	TRBJ1-1	TGTGCCAGCACCCAACCGGGACAGTCTGAAGCTTTCTTT	CASTQPGQSEAFF
many	TRBV4-1	.	TRBJ1-5	TGCGCCAGCAGCCCCGGACAGCCCAATCAGCCCCAGCATTTT	CASSPGQPNQPQHF
.	TRBV6-2/TRBV6-3	TRBD2	TRBJ2-7	TGTGCCAGCCGTCTTGAAGCGGGAGGGCTCGCGTCCTACGAGCAGTACTTC	CASRLEAGGLASYEQYF
many	TRBV7-9	TRBD1	TRBJ2-7	TGTGCCAGCAGCGCAAGGGGACAGGGTGGACGCTACGAGCAGTACTTC	CASSARGQGGRYEQYF
.	TRBV24-1	.	TRBJ2-5	TGTGCCACCAGTGAGGATGGAGAGACCCAGTACTTC	CATSEDGETQYF
many	TRBV2	.	TRBJ2-7	TGTGCCAGCAGTGACCAAACGACACGGAATGGCTACGAGCAGTACTTC	CASSDQTTRNGYEQYF
once	TRBV6-2/TRBV6-3	.	TRBJ2-7	TGTGCCAGCAGTTACCCCGTGGGCGAGCAGTACTTC	CASSYPVGEQYF
.	TRBV24-1	.	TRBJ1-2	TGTGCCACCAGTGATTTGCCCAACTATGGCTACACCTTC	CATSDLPNYGYTF
.	TRBV6-2/TRBV6-3	.	TRBJ2-7	TGTGCCAGCAGTTACTCGATGTCTCAAACCTACGAGCAGTACTTC	CASSYSMSQTYEQYF
.	TRBV19	.	TRBJ1-6	TGTGCCAGTAATCCGGGGAGCTCCTATAATTCACCCCTCCACTTT	CASNPGSSYNSPLHF
.	TRBV6-5	TRBD1	TRBJ2-2	TGTGCCAGCAGTACTTCACAGGGGGCCACCGGGGAGCTGTTTTTT	CASSTSQGATGELFF
many	TRBV6-1	.	TRBJ1-6	TGTGCCAGCAGTACGGCACAGGGAAGGAATTCACCCCTCCACTTT	CASSTAQGRNSPLHF
many	TRBV12-3/TRBV12-4	.	TRBJ2-7	TGTGCCAGCTCGGGGACCCTCTCCTACGAGCAGTACTTC	CASSGTLSYEQYF
.	TRBV12-3/TRBV12-4	.	TRBJ1-2	TGTGCCAGCAGTCCCCAGGGGACCTATGGCTACACCTTC	CASSPQGTYGYTF
many	TRBV5-1	.	TRBJ1-1	TGCGCCAGCAGCTTGGGTCATTTAACTGAAGCTTTCTTT	CASSLGHLTEAFF
many	TRBV28	TRBD1	TRBJ2-7	TGTGCCAGCAGAGACAGGGCATTCTACGAGCAGTACTTC	CASRDRAFYEQYF
many	TRBV2	.	TRBJ1-5	TGTGCCAGCAGCCCGACACCCAGCAATCAGCCCCAGCATTTT	CASSPTPSNQPQHF
many	TRBV29-1	TRBD1	TRBJ2-7	TGCAGCGTTGAGTTCCGGGACAGGGGGTACGAGCAGTACTTC	CSVEFRDRGYEQYF
many	TRBV6-1	.	TRBJ1-5	TGTGCCAGCAGTGAAGCAGGGGGGGGATTTGGTCAGCCCCAGCATTTT	CASSEAGGGFGQPQHF
many	TRBV29-1	TRBD2	TRBJ2-7	TGCAGCGCCAGCCGCACTAGCGGCGGGTTCTCCCACGAGCAGTACTTC	CSASRTSGGFSHEQYF
many	TRBV20-1	.	TRBJ2-5	TGCAGTGCTATAAACGGAGACCAAGAGACCCAGTACTTC	CSAINGDQETQYF
many	TRBV6-5	.	TRBJ1-5	TGTGCCAGCAGTTTCCTGAAGGGAGGAGGTCAGCCCCAGCATTTT	CASSFLKGGGQPQHF
many	TRBV5-6	.	TRBJ1-5	TGTGCCAGCAGCACCGGACAGTTCAATCAGCCCCAGCATTTT	CASSTGQFNQPQHF
many	TRBV9	.	TRBJ2-5	TGTGCCAGCAGCGTAGGTGGGGGGCTTGAGACCCAGTACTTC	CASSVGGGLETQYF
many	TRBV5-8	.	TRBJ1-2	TGTGCCAGCAGCTTGGGAGGGGATGGCTACACCTTC	CASSLGGDGYTF
.	TRBV7-2	.	TRBJ2-5	TGTGCCAGCAGCTTAGTACCAAGACAAGAGACCCAGTACTTC	CASSLVPRQETQYF
many	TRBV12-3/TRBV12-4	.	TRBJ1-1	TGTGCCAGCAGTTTCTCGGGTGGGACTGAAGCTTTCTTT	CASSFSGGTEAFF
.	TRBV7-8	.	TRBJ2-7	TGTGCCAGCAGCTTAGATTGGTTTATGAGCTCCTACGAGCAGTACTTC	CASSLDWFMSSYEQYF
many	TRBV29-1	.	TRBJ2-7	TGCAGCGTTGAGGGGACCTACGAGCAGTACTTC	CSVEGTYEQYF
many	TRBV4-1	TRBD2	TRBJ2-7	TGCGCCAGCAGCCGTAGCGGGATAGAAGAGCAGTACTTC	CASSRSGIEEQYF
.	TRBV20-1	.	TRBJ1-1	TGCAGTGCTAGAGCGGTTGGGAACACTGAAGCTTTCTTT	CSARAVGNTEAFF
many	TRBV12-3/TRBV12-4	.	TRBJ1-5	TGTGCCAGCAGTTTTAGCGGTCAGAACAATCAGCCCCAGCATTTT	CASSFSGQNNQPQHF
once	TRBV19	.	TRBJ1-5	TGTGCCAGTATAACAACGGAAAATAGCAATCAGCCCCAGCATTTT	CASITTENSNQPQHF
.	TRBV9	TRBD2	TRBJ2-7	TGTGCCAGCAGCGTGGGACTAGGAGTTCGCGAGCAGTACTTC	CASSVGLGVREQYF
many	TRBV28	.	TRBJ2-6	TGTGCCAGCAGTCCCCTAGGAGCGGCAATCTCTGGGGCCAACGTCCTGACTTTC	CASSPLGAAISGANVLTF
.	TRBV24-1	.	TRBJ2-5	TGTGCCACCAGTGATTTGATGAGGGGGAAAGAGACCCAGTACTTC	CATSDLMRGKETQYF
few	TRBV5-1	TRBD1	TRBJ2-7	TGCGCCAGCAGCACAGGGGGCGGATGCTACGAGCAGTACTTC	CASSTGGGCYEQYF
few	TRBV6-2/TRBV6-3	.	TRBJ2-5	TGTGCCAGCAGTCTACTGGGTTTGGGCCAGTACTTC	CASSLLGLGQYF
.	TRBV7-8	TRBD2	TRBJ2-5	TGTGCCAGCAGCTTAGCCCGTTTCTGGACTAGCGGAGAGACCCAGTACTTC	CASSLARFWTSGETQYF
many	TRBV20-1	.	TRBJ1-2	TGCAGTGCGACCGGGTCTACTAACTATGGCTACACCTTC	CSATGSTNYGYTF
.	TRBV13	.	TRBJ2-5	TGTGCCAGCAGCTCCCACAGGGAACAAGAGACCCAGTACTTC	CASSSHREQETQYF
.	TRBV20-1	.	TRBJ1-2	TGCAGTGCTAGAGATGAAACCCTCATAGCAGGATCCGACTATGGCTACACCTTC	CSARDETLIAGSDYGYTF
few	TRBV25-1	TRBD1	TRBJ2-5	TGTGCCAGCAGTGAATTGGGACAGGGGCTGGGAGAGACCCAGTACTTC	CASSELGQGLGETQYF
.	TRBV6-1	TRBD1	TRBJ1-1	TGTGCCAGCAGAACATCGGGACAGGGGCGAGAAGCTTTCTTT	CASRTSGQGREAFF